A selection of T cell receptor beta chains follows, all from one sample in a study of cytomegalovirus exposure and HLA in healthy donors. Repertoires were generated with immunoSEQ multiplex PCR, while TCRdb's copy carries only in-frame clones and drops some. The sample has fewer than 150,000 clones; roughly 78% are singletons. The sample taken for sequencing was PBMCs. The receptors derive from a man in his forties in good health and CMV-seropositive. CDR3s include the opening cysteine and the closing phenylalanine or tryptophan. A D gene is named only where the DNA matches it firmly. A row's size may be missing; if present it is once, few, many or a size class.

d_call j_call clone_size v_call cdr3_aa cdr3_nt
TRBD2 TRBJ2-1 once TRBV19 CASSIREAGLAGARSYNEQFF TGTGCCAGTAGTATCAGAGAGGCGGGACTAGCGGGAGCGAGGTCCTACAATGAGCAGTTCTTC
TRBD2 TRBJ2-7 NA TRBV29-1 CSVRTSGTYEQYF TGCAGCGTCAGGACTAGCGGGACCTACGAGCAGTACTTC
NA TRBJ2-1 once TRBV9 CASSVRLGYTGSYNEQFF TGTGCCAGCAGCGTTCGACTAGGTTATACGGGCTCCTACAATGAGCAGTTCTTC
TRBD1 TRBJ1-2 NA TRBV7-6 CASSSGQTNYGYTF TGTGCCAGCAGCTCGGGACAGACAAACTATGGCTACACCTTC
TRBD2 TRBJ2-1 NA TRBV30 CAWVAGVGDEQFF TGTGCCTGGGTAGCGGGAGTGGGCGATGAGCAGTTCTTC
TRBD2 TRBJ2-1 NA TRBV18 CASSPVSGRVRNEQFF TGTGCCAGCTCACCCGTCAGCGGGAGAGTTCGGAATGAGCAGTTCTTC
TRBD1 TRBJ2-3 NA TRBV7-9 CASNPRSLGQGMTQYF TGTGCCAGCAACCCCCGCAGCCTCGGACAGGGGATGACGCAGTATTTT
NA TRBJ2-1 few TRBV29-1 CSVGGGVSSYNEQFF TGCAGCGTTGGTGGTGGAGTCAGCTCCTACAATGAGCAGTTCTTC
TRBD1 TRBJ2-2 NA TRBV2 CASSGRQGSTGELFF TGTGCCAGCAGTGGACGACAGGGGAGCACCGGGGAGCTGTTTTTT
NA TRBJ1-2 few TRBV11-2 CASSHLQGRNGYTF TGTGCCAGCAGCCATCTACAGGGCCGGAATGGCTACACCTTC
TRBD2 TRBJ2-3 NA TRBV5-1 CASSLGAGAGGPDTQYF TGCGCCAGCAGCTTGGGTGCTGGAGCGGGAGGTCCAGATACGCAGTATTTT
TRBD2 TRBJ2-3 NA TRBV30 CAWSLLAGGDTQYF TGTGCCTGGAGTCTACTAGCGGGAGGAGATACGCAGTATTTT
TRBD1 TRBJ1-5 NA TRBV19 CASSIAHARGYQPQHF TGTGCCAGTAGTATAGCGCACGCCAGGGGGTACCAGCCCCAGCATTTT
TRBD2 TRBJ2-7 NA TRBV2 CASSIRGREGTYEQYF TGTGCCAGCAGCATTCGCGGGAGGGAAGGAACCTACGAGCAGTACTTC
NA TRBJ1-2 NA TRBV7-9 CASSFGPVGAVSYGYTF TGTGCCAGCAGCTTTGGCCCCGTAGGGGCGGTTTCCTATGGCTACACCTTC
NA TRBJ2-5 NA TRBV7-9 CASSLGAIQETQYF TGTGCCAGCAGCTTAGGGGCCATCCAAGAGACCCAGTACTTC
TRBD2 TRBJ2-7 NA TRBV11-2 CASSPPGLAYEQYF TGTGCCAGCAGCCCGCCGGGACTAGCCTACGAGCAGTACTTC
NA TRBJ2-5 NA TRBV7-8 CASSFGREETQYF TGTGCCAGCAGCTTCGGGAGAGAAGAGACCCAGTACTTC
NA TRBJ1-5 NA TRBV19 CASQVNSNQPQHF TGTGCCAGTCAGGTGAATAGCAATCAGCCCCAGCATTTT
NA TRBJ1-2 NA TRBV13 CASSSDMHGYTF TGTGCCAGCAGCTCCGACATGCACGGCTACACCTTC
NA TRBJ1-5 few TRBV19 CASSIFRTAGAQPQHF TGTGCCAGTAGTATTTTCAGGACAGCCGGGGCCCAGCCCCAGCATTTT
NA TRBJ2-3 NA TRBV6-6 CASSYGVSGYTDTQYF TGTGCCAGCAGTTACGGGGTGTCGGGATACACAGATACGCAGTATTTT
TRBD1 TRBJ2-1 NA TRBV27 CASSTTGGNEQFF TGTGCCAGCAGCACGACAGGGGGCAATGAGCAGTTCTTC
NA TRBJ2-7 few TRBV5-8 CASSLASGAYEQYF TGTGCCAGCAGCTTGGCGAGCGGTGCCTACGAGCAGTACTTC
NA TRBJ1-1 NA TRBV11-3 CASRITGGGDNGTEAFF TGTGCCAGCAGGATAACGGGGGGGGGAGACAACGGCACTGAAGCTTTCTTT
TRBD2 TRBJ2-7 once TRBV30 CAWSVLRIAGGPYEQYF TGTGCCTGGAGTGTACTGCGCATAGCGGGAGGGCCGTACGAGCAGTACTTC
NA TRBJ1-1 NA TRBV5-1 CASSLDGSSEAFF TGCGCCAGCAGCTTGGACGGTTCTTCTGAAGCTTTCTTT
NA TRBJ2-5 NA TRBV11-2 CASSSGFRETQYF TGTGCCAGCAGCTCGGGATTCCGGGAGACCCAGTACTTC
NA TRBJ2-1 NA TRBV27 CASSFQGQTYNEQFF TGTGCCAGCAGTTTCCAGGGACAAACCTACAATGAGCAGTTCTTC
NA TRBJ2-7 NA TRBV5-1 CASRGRSYEQYF TGCGCCAGCAGGGGGCGCTCCTACGAGCAGTACTTC
TRBD1 TRBJ1-6 NA TRBV19 CASSLQGANSPLHF TGTGCCAGTAGCTTACAGGGGGCAAATTCACCCCTCCACTTT
NA TRBJ1-1 few TRBV9 CASSVAGEGRGFF TGTGCCAGCAGCGTAGCAGGGGAAGGGCGTGGTTTCTTT
NA TRBJ2-1 NA TRBV7-3 CASSSPSDYNEQFF TGTGCCAGCAGCTCCCCTAGCGACTACAATGAGCAGTTCTTC